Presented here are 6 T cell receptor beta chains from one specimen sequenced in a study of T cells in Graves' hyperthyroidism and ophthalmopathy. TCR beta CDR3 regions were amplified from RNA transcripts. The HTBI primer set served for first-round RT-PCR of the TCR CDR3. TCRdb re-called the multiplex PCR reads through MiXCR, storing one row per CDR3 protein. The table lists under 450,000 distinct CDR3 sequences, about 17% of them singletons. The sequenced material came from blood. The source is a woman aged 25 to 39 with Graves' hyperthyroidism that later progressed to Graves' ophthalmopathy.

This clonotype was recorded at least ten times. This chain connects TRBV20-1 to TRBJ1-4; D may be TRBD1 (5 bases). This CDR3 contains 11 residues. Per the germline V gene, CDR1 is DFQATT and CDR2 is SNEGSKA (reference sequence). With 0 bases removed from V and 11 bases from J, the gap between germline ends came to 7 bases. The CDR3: CSARDRVKLFF. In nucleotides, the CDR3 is TGCAGTGCTAGAGACAGGGTGAAACTGTTTTTT.

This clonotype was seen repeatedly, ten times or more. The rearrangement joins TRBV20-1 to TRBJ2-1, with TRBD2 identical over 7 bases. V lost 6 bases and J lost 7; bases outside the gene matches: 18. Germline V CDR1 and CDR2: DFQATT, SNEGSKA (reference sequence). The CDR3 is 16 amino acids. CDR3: CSAPNPIRGVGNEQFF. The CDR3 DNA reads TGCAGTGCACCCAATCCAATTCGGGGGGTTGGTAATGAGCAGTTCTTC.

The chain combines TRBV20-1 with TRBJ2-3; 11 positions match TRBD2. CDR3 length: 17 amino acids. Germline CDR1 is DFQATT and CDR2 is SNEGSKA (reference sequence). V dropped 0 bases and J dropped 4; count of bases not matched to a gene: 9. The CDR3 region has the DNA TGCAGTGCTAGAGATCGTAGCGGGGGGGGGGGAGCAGATACGCAGTATTTT. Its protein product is CSARDRSGGGGADTQYF.

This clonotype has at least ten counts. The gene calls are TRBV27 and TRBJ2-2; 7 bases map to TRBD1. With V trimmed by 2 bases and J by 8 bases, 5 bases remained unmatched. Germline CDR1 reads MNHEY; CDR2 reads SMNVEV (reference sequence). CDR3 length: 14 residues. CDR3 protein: CASSLGTGVGELFF. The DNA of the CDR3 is TGTGCCAGCAGTTTAGGAACAGGGGTGGGGGAGCTGTTTTTT.

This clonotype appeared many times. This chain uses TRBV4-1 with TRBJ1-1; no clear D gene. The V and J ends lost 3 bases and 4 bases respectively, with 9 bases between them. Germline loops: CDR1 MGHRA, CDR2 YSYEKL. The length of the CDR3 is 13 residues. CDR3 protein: CASSQLFGTEAFF. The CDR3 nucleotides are TGCGCCAGCAGCCAGCTCTTCGGCACTGAAGCTTTCTTT.

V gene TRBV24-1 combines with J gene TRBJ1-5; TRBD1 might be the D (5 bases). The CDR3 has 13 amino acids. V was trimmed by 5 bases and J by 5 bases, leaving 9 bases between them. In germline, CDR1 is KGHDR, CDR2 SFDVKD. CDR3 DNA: TGTGCCACCAGTGGCAGGGAGGATCAGCCCCAGCATTTT. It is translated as CATSGREDQPQHF.